Each of the 7 T cell receptor beta chains below was sequenced from the same sample in a study of blood T cell repertoires in COVID-19. Clones were read by immunoSEQ multiplex PCR, and TCRdb kept only the in-frame ones, dropping some. The sample lists about 250,000 clones, more than 80% occurring once. Sequenced input: PBMCs or T cells enriched from blood (not recorded which). The receptor set was obtained from a young woman who had recovered from COVID-19.

This clone was counted between two and nine times. V gene TRBV3-1 (or the pseudogene TRBV3-2) combines with J gene TRBJ1-2; the match to TRBD1 covers 10 bases. Per the germline V gene, CDR1 is LGHDT and CDR2 is YNNKEL (reference sequence). The length of the CDR3 is 16 residues. The V gene end was trimmed by 1 base and the J gene end by 4 bases; junction bases not matched to a gene: 6. CDR3: CASSQGRGQGPYGYTF. CDR3 bases: TGTGCCAGCAGCCAAGGGAGGGGACAGGGGCCCTATGGCTACACCTTC.

The chain carries TRBV10-3 and TRBJ2-3, with 8 bases fitting TRBD1. The CDR3 spans 15 residues. The ends lost 5 bases at V and 3 bases at J; junction bases unmatched: 7. Germline V gives CDR1 ENHRY, CDR2 SYGVKD. CDR3 amino acids: CAISRGDRITDTQYF. As DNA, the CDR3 is TGTGCCATCAGTAGAGGGGACAGGATTACAGATACGCAGTATTTT.

V gene TRBV5-4 combines with J gene TRBJ2-3, with D tentatively TRBD1 (7 bases). Germline CDR1 reads SGHNT; CDR2 reads YYREEE (reference sequence). V was clipped by 10 bases and J by 0 bases, with 18 bases between them. This CDR3 spans 15 amino acids. In DNA, the CDR3 is TGTGCCGCGGGACAGAAAGAATTTAGCACAGATACGCAGTATTTT. It yields the protein CAAGQKEFSTDTQYF.

This sequence joins TRBV7-2 and TRBJ1-6; TRBD1 might be the D (5 bases). CDR3 length equals 19 residues. Germline CDR1 SGHTA, CDR2 FQGNSA. Trimming removed 1 base from V and 7 bases from J, with 23 bases in between. The CDR3 DNA is TGTGCCAGCAGCTTAGTGTCCCCGACAGCCATCCGGTGGAATTCACCCCTCCACTTT. Translation gives CASSLVSPTAIRWNSPLHF.

V and J are TRBV10-3 and TRBJ1-1; D not certain. The CDR3 runs 15 residues. The germline CDR1 and CDR2 sequences are ENHRY and SYGVKD. Deletions cut 4 bases from V and 1 base from J, with 13 bases between. The CDR3 is CAISAWGGPNTEAFF. The CDR3 region has the DNA TGTGCCATCAGTGCCTGGGGAGGGCCGAACACTGAAGCTTTCTTT.

The CDR3 reads CASSLETSGGVGSSYNEQFF. The DNA for the CDR3 is TGTGCCAGCAGCCTAGAGACTAGCGGGGGGGTGGGAAGTTCCTACAATGAGCAGTTCTTC. V usage is TRBV3-1 (or the pseudogene TRBV3-2) and J usage is TRBJ2-1, with 14 bases identical to TRBD2. The CDR3 has 20 residues. The germline gives CDR1 LGHDT, CDR2 YNNKEL (reference sequence). The trim removed 4 bases at V and 1 base at J, leaving 12 bases unmatched.

J is TRBJ1-4 and V is TRBV29-1; 8 nucleotides agree with TRBD1. The CDR3 is made up of 13 amino acids. Germline V gives CDR1 SQVTM, CDR2 ANQGSEA. J gave up 7 bases and V 6 bases, and 7 bases lay outside the gene matches. The CDR3 loop reads CSVAGTGGEKLFF. DNA of the CDR3: TGCAGCGTCGCCGGGACAGGCGGTGAAAAACTGTTTTTT.